The 2 T cell receptor beta chains below were found in one sample sequenced in a study of shared clonotypes between healthy human individuals. Assay: immunoSEQ multiplex PCR; the TCRdb copy retains only in-frame clones and omits some. The sample lists about 1.9 million clones; about 94% were seen once. Naive-designated CD8 cells lacked CD45RO, were positively enriched for CCR7, and omitted terminally differentiated effector memory CD45RA+ cells. The sequenced sample consisted of naive CD8+ T cells from PBMCs. The receptors derive from a man younger than 35 in good health. Some clones in this sample may be carry-over from other donors' samples.

The CDR3 here is CASSQVAGADNEQFF. The CDR3 coding sequence is TGCGCCAGCAGCCAAGTGGCGGGAGCAGATAATGAGCAGTTCTTC. This chain uses TRBV4-1 with TRBJ2-1, with 7 bases that match TRBD2. Germline assignment: CDR1 MGHRA and CDR2 YSYEKL. CDR3 length: 15 amino acids. With V trimmed by 1 base and J by 7 bases, 7 bases remained unmatched.

The chain combines TRBV4-3 with TRBJ2-1; 9 bases are shared with TRBD2. Germline assignment: CDR1 LGHNA and CDR2 YSLEER. There are 16 residues in the CDR3. V lost 0 bases to trimming and J lost 4 bases; unmatched junction nucleotides: 4. The CDR3 sequence: CASSQEASGTYNEQFF. The CDR3 DNA sequence: TGCGCCAGCAGCCAAGAGGCTAGCGGGACGTACAATGAGCAGTTCTTC.